These 10 T cell receptor beta chains were sequenced from one sample in a study of CD8 T cells in ankylosing spondylitis. Findings and caveats of the study: For ankylosing spondylitis blood, a TCR beta motif of roughly 8 highly homologous variants appeared characteristic.

TCRdb processed the 5' RACE reads anew with MiXCR; each CDR3 protein has one entry. The sample has 750,000 to 850,000 distinct CDR3 sequences; approximately 12% are singletons. The antigens these receptors bind are not known. Material for sequencing was blood, either unsorted or a sorted T cell fraction (not recorded which). The receptors originated from a male donor with ankylosing spondylitis.

V and J are TRBV18 and TRBJ1-4, with a weak D call TRBD1 (5 bases). CDR3 length equals 16 residues. The germline V gene has CDR1 KGHSH and CDR2 LQKENI. V lost 3 bases, J lost 5 bases, and 16 bases lay in between. Written as DNA, the CDR3 is TGTGCCAGCTCACCCCGCCCGGGGCAGTCCAATGAAAAACTGTTTTTT. Residues: CASSPRPGQSNEKLFF.

This clonotype was recorded a few times. The V call is TRBV7-9, the J call TRBJ1-4; the D is unclear. Between the trimmed V and J ends, which lost 8 bases and 0 bases, there was a span of 10 bases. This CDR3 is 14 amino acids long. In germline, CDR1 is SEHNR, CDR2 FQNEAQ (reference sequence). CDR3 bases: TGTGCCAGCGGTCGTTCTGCAACTAATGAAAAACTGTTTTTT. Translating gives CASGRSATNEKLFF.

Here the CDR3 reads CASTRGSLDTQYF. CDR3 in DNA: TGCGCCAGCACGCGGGGGTCTCTAGATACGCAGTATTTT. The gene calls are TRBV5-1 and TRBJ2-3, with 7 bases that match TRBD2. V was clipped by 6 bases and J by 5 bases; unmatched bases: 6. This CDR3 has 13 amino acids. In germline, CDR1 is SGHRS, CDR2 YFSETQ.

This clonotype was counted at least ten times. V gene TRBV25-1 combines with J gene TRBJ1-5; 8 positions match TRBD1. This CDR3 region has 15 residues. V lost 2 bases and J lost 3; bases outside the gene matches: 3. Germline CDR1 reads MGHDK; CDR2 reads SYGVNS. The CDR3 sequence: CASSEGTGDNQPQHF. For the CDR3, the DNA is TGTGCCAGCAGTGAAGGGACAGGAGACAATCAGCCCCAGCATTTT.

The CDR3 region has the DNA TGCAGTGCTCCCAGGTCTGCGGGGAGCATGAACACTGAAGCTTTCTTT. This sequence encodes CSAPRSAGSMNTEAFF. The chain joins TRBV20-1 to TRBJ1-1; D not certain. In germline, CDR1 is DFQATT, CDR2 SNEGSKA (reference sequence). The ends were cut back, 5 bases at V and 0 bases at J, with 19 bases in the middle. The CDR3 loop spans 16 amino acids.

At least ten counts were recorded for this clonotype. The chain carries TRBV5-6 and TRBJ2-1; 8 bases line up with TRBD1. The junction had 5 bases not matched to a gene; V was cut back by 2 bases and J by 7 bases. This CDR3 region has 14 residues. Germline values: CDR1 SGHDT, CDR2 YYEEEE. This CDR3 is CASSFQGARNEQFF. In DNA form, the CDR3 reads TGTGCCAGCAGCTTCCAGGGGGCGCGGAATGAGCAGTTCTTC.

The chain carries TRBV20-1 and TRBJ2-3, with D unresolved. V was pared by 0 bases and J by 0 bases, with 19 bases between. The CDR3 has 18 amino acids. Germline V gene lookup returns CDR1 DFQATT and CDR2 SNEGSKA (reference sequence). The CDR3 spells CSARDPRSFLPSTDTQYF. The DNA for the CDR3 is TGCAGTGCTAGAGATCCTCGGAGTTTTCTTCCTAGCACAGATACGCAGTATTTT.

In this sample, this clonotype turned up a few times. The chain has TRBV29-1 and TRBJ1-1; D remains ambiguous. V was cut by 4 bases and J by 1 base, with 10 bases left in between. Germline V gene sequence: CDR1 SQVTM, CDR2 ANQGSEA. The CDR3 totals 13 residues. CDR3 DNA sequence: TGCAGCGTTGTCACGGGTCAGAACACTGAAGCTTTCTTT. Protein product: CSVVTGQNTEAFF.

This clonotype was seen repeatedly, ten times or more. V and J are TRBV7-2 and TRBJ1-1, with TRBD1 as a possible D gene (5 bases). Per the germline V gene, CDR1 is SGHTA and CDR2 is FQGNSA. V lost 5 bases to trimming and J lost 2 bases, with 9 bases between them. The CDR3 loop spans 13 amino acids. In nucleotides, the CDR3 is TGTGCCAGCAGCGGGGGGGGAAACACTGAAGCTTTCTTT. Translation: CASSGGGNTEAFF.

This clonotype was counted a few times. The J gene is TRBJ2-1, the V gene TRBV28, with D hard to call. The CDR3 is 13 amino acids. V lost 3 bases and J 8 bases, leaving 11 bases between the germline ends. Germline V gene lookup returns CDR1 MDHEN and CDR2 SYDVKM. CDR3 sequence reads: CASSFSVWDEQFF. The CDR3 DNA follows: TGTGCCAGCAGTTTTTCGGTCTGGGATGAGCAGTTCTTC.